The rows below give T cell receptor beta chains drawn from one sample of a study of T cell responses to AZD1222 COVID-19 vaccine. The assay was immunoSEQ multiplex PCR, and TCRdb's table has in-frame clones only and misses some. The table lists some 150,000 clones, approximately 88% of them singletons. This specimen was peripheral blood, taken 28 days after the second AZD1222 dose. The origin of the receptors is an adult who received the AZD1222 COVID-19 vaccine. CDR3s include the opening cysteine and the closing phenylalanine or tryptophan. The D gene is left open where the match is weak. Only some rows state a clone size, as once, few, many or a class for expanded clones.

.,.,12,TRBV9,TRBJ1-2,CASSVDGTGYTF,TGTGCCAGCAGCGTAGACGGTACCGGCTACACCTTC
.,TRBD2,16,TRBV7-9,TRBJ2-1,CASSLARLAGVYEQFF,TGTGCCAGCAGCTTAGCTCGCCTAGCGGGGGTGTATGAGCAGTTCTTC
.,TRBD1,13,TRBV5-4,TRBJ1-2,CASSSDRGYGYTF,TGTGCCAGCAGCTCAGACAGGGGCTATGGCTACACCTTC
many,.,11,TRBV30,TRBJ1-1,CAWSRVSEAFF,TGTGCCTGGAGTAGAGTTAGTGAAGCTTTCTTT
.,.,14,TRBV6-5,TRBJ1-5,CASSPRRGGQPQHF,TGTGCCAGCAGTCCCAGACGAGGGGGGCAGCCCCAGCATTTT
.,.,10,TRBV12-3/TRBV12-4,TRBJ1-1,CASSFPEAFF,TGTGCCAGCAGTTTTCCTGAAGCTTTCTTT
.,TRBD1,15,TRBV5-1,TRBJ2-7,CASSSHNRGVGEQYF,TGCGCCAGCAGCTCACACAACAGGGGCGTCGGCGAGCAGTACTTC
.,.,12,TRBV11-1,TRBJ1-1,CASSSRDKVAFF,TGTGCCAGCAGCTCCAGGGACAAAGTAGCTTTCTTT
.,TRBD1,15,TRBV19,TRBJ1-2,CASSLGPGGGYGYTF,TGTGCCAGTAGTCTCGGACCAGGGGGCGGCTATGGCTACACCTTC
few,.,14,TRBV2,TRBJ1-5,CASSSDGSNQPQHF,TGTGCCAGCAGTTCCGACGGTAGCAATCAGCCCCAGCATTTT
.,.,16,TRBV6-1,TRBJ1-5,CASSAGIMGYNQPQHF,TGTGCCAGCAGTGCAGGGATAATGGGCTATAATCAGCCCCAGCATTTT
.,.,14,TRBV4-3,TRBJ1-2,CASSQDRVNYGYTF,TGCGCCAGCAGCCAAGACAGGGTTAACTATGGCTACACCTTC
.,.,11,TRBV11-2,TRBJ2-7,CASSPAYEQYF,TGTGCCAGCAGCCCCGCCTACGAGCAGTACTTC
.,.,15,TRBV6-5,TRBJ1-3,CASSPGWTSGNTIYF,TGTGCCAGCAGCCCCGGATGGACCTCTGGAAACACCATATATTTT
.,TRBD1,14,TRBV7-9,TRBJ2-3,CASSLGTGVDTQYF,TGTGCCAGCAGCTTAGGGACAGGGGTAGATACGCAGTATTTT
.,.,15,TRBV6-5,TRBJ1-1,CASKGRLHMNTEAFF,TGTGCCAGCAAAGGACGACTTCACATGAACACTGAAGCTTTCTTT
.,.,14,TRBV5-6,TRBJ1-4,CASSASRENEKLFF,TGTGCCAGCAGCGCCTCTAGGGAGAATGAAAAACTGTTTTTT
.,.,14,TRBV19,TRBJ1-2,CASSIPGPKGGYTF,TGTGCCAGTAGTATTCCGGGGCCCAAGGGAGGCTACACCTTC
.,.,15,TRBV2,TRBJ1-4,CASKLTGPRNEKLFF,TGTGCCAGCAAATTGACAGGTCCGCGCAATGAAAAACTGTTTTTT
.,TRBD1,14,TRBV5-8,TRBJ1-6,CASSLQGFSSPLHF,TGTGCCAGCAGCTTACAGGGGTTTAGCTCACCCCTCCACTTT
.,.,12,TRBV6-2/TRBV6-3,TRBJ1-1,CASSYSGGLTFF,TGTGCCAGCAGTTACTCCGGGGGTCTGACTTTCTTT
once,.,14,TRBV5-5,TRBJ1-3,CASISAVSGNTIYF,TGTGCCAGCATCTCGGCCGTCTCTGGAAACACCATATATTTT
once,TRBD2,15,TRBV5-1,TRBJ2-5,CASSISGGLQETQYF,TGCGCCAGCAGTATATCGGGGGGGCTCCAAGAGACCCAGTACTTC
.,.,15,TRBV10-1,TRBJ1-1,CASSESSGAGTEAFF,TGCGCCAGCAGTGAGTCCTCGGGGGCTGGAACTGAAGCTTTCTTT
.,.,14,TRBV19,TRBJ2-1,CASRPHSSYNEQFF,TGTGCCAGTAGGCCTCATAGCTCCTACAATGAGCAGTTCTTC
.,.,15,TRBV9,TRBJ1-1,CASSVIGQQNTEAFF,TGTGCCAGCAGCGTTATCGGCCAGCAGAACACTGAAGCTTTCTTT
.,.,15,TRBV25-1,TRBJ2-4,CASSGGPPDLNIQYF,TGTGCCAGCAGTGGCGGGCCCCCGGACTTAAACATTCAGTACTTC
.,.,15,TRBV18,TRBJ1-2,CASSPSDLGVDGYTF,TGTGCCAGCTCACCATCGGACCTGGGCGTTGATGGCTACACCTTC
.,TRBD2,22,TRBV12-5,TRBJ2-1,CASGLPRLGLAGGPGSYNEQFF,TGTGCTAGTGGTTTGCCACGCCTCGGACTAGCGGGGGGCCCTGGGTCCTACAATGAGCAGTTCTTC
.,.,14,TRBV6-5,TRBJ2-7,CASRKATFKYEQYF,TGTGCCAGCAGAAAAGCAACTTTTAAATACGAGCAGTACTTC
.,TRBD2,17,TRBV5-1,TRBJ2-5,CASSLAGTSGTQETQYF,TGCGCCAGCAGCTTGGCGGGGACTAGCGGGACCCAAGAGACCCAGTACTTC
once,.,16,TRBV7-2,TRBJ1-1,CASNPQLTGLNTEAFF,TGTGCCAGCAATCCTCAGTTAACAGGACTGAACACTGAAGCTTTCTTT
.,TRBD1,14,TRBV19,TRBJ1-3,CASSFTGGGNTIYF,TGTGCCAGTAGTTTTACAGGGGGTGGAAACACCATATATTTT
.,.,13,TRBV27,TRBJ1-6,CASSLAGGEPLHF,TGTGCCAGCAGTTTAGCGGGGGGGGAACCCCTCCACTTT
once,TRBD2,14,TRBV7-3,TRBJ2-2,CASSPGGESGELFF,TGTGCCAGCAGCCCTGGGGGGGAATCCGGGGAGCTGTTTTTT
.,.,15,TRBV7-2,TRBJ2-1,CASSLAQGFSNEQFF,TGTGCCAGCAGCTTAGCACAGGGTTTTTCCAATGAGCAGTTCTTC
.,.,14,TRBV28,TRBJ1-1,CASSLGGMNTEAFF,TGTGCCAGCAGTTTAGGGGGAATGAACACTGAAGCTTTCTTT
.,TRBD1,15,TRBV4-2,TRBJ1-3,CASSQGTGSGNTIYF,TGTGCCAGCAGCCAAGGGACAGGCTCTGGAAACACCATATATTTT
.,TRBD1,17,TRBV7-9,TRBJ1-3,CASSSQTGTLKGNTIYF,TGTGCCAGCAGCTCACAGACAGGGACCCTTAAGGGAAACACCATATATTTT
.,TRBD1,13,TRBV12-3/TRBV12-4,TRBJ1-3,CASSSGGDRPKYF,TGTGCCAGCAGTTCGGGGGGGGACAGGCCAAAATATTTT
.,TRBD1,15,TRBV7-9,TRBJ1-5,CASSATGQGNQPQHF,TGTGCCAGCAGCGCCACAGGACAGGGGAATCAGCCCCAGCATTTT